The 4 T cell receptor beta chains presented below share a single source sample, sequenced in a study of blood T cell repertoires in COVID-19. This table comes from immunoSEQ multiplex PCR, and its TCRdb copy is limited to in-frame clones, with some not included. The table has around 200,000 clones, around 84% seen once. The specimen was PBMCs or T cells enriched from blood (not recorded which). All receptors come from a woman aged 25 to 39 who had recovered from COVID-19.

This chain links TRBV2 with TRBJ2-7, with a tentative D call TRBD1 (5 bases). The germline CDR1 and CDR2 sequences are SNHLY and FYNNEI. The CDR3 spans 12 residues. Trimming pared 4 bases from V and 1 base from J, leaving 5 bases between. CDR3 residues: CASSGQSYEQYV. CDR3 DNA: TGTGCCAGCAGTGGACAGTCCTACGAGCAGTACGTC.

This clone was observed a single time. The rearrangement uses TRBV12-3 or TRBV12-4 and TRBJ1-1; D may be TRBD1 (6 bases). Trimming left V 4 bases short and J 10 bases short, with 16 bases between. This CDR3 spans 13 amino acids. Here the CDR3 reads CASSSQVGAGAFF. In DNA form, the CDR3 reads TGTGCCAGCAGTTCCCAGGTGGGGGCGGGAGCTTTCTTT.

The gene calls are TRBV18 and TRBJ2-2; D call uncertain. The CDR3 spans 13 residues. Germline CDR1 KGHSH, CDR2 LQKENI. The V gene lost 1 base and the J gene lost 16 bases, with 16 bases spanning the gap. CDR3 loop: CASSPQFAQDQFF. Here the CDR3 DNA reads TGTGCCAGCTCACCACAGTTCGCGCAGGATCAGTTTTTT. The whole variable domain, filled in from reference TRBV18 and TRBJ2-2, reads NAGVMQNPRHLVRRRGQEARLRCSPMKGHSHVYWYRQLPEEGLKFMVYLQKENIIDESGMPKERFSAEFPKEGPSILRIQQVVRGDSAAYFCASSPQFAQDQFFGEGSRLTVL.

The chain has TRBV6-1 and TRBJ1-2; TRBD1 might be the D (6 bases). From germline, CDR1 is MNHNS and CDR2 SASEGT. Trimming took off 2 bases at V and 4 bases at J, with 8 bases between the two ends. This CDR3 is built from 13 residues. The CDR3 protein is CASSELQGYGYTF. As DNA, the CDR3 is TGTGCCAGCAGTGAACTACAGGGCTATGGCTACACCTTC.